Each of the 23 T cell receptor beta chains below was sequenced from the same sample in a study of blood T cell repertoires in COVID-19. Method: immunoSEQ multiplex PCR; TCRdb's copy keeps in-frame clones and lacks some. The data show approximately 400,000 clones, with around nine tenths seen just once and more than 1% held by the top ten. The specimen sequenced was PBMCs or T cells enriched from blood (not recorded which). These TCRs come from a woman between 18 and 29 years old who had recovered from COVID-19.

The rearrangement uses TRBV6-2 or TRBV6-3 and TRBJ2-7; perhaps TRBD1 as D (6 bases). V lost 4 bases, J lost 5 bases, and 12 bases lay in between. Germline CDR1 reads MNHEY; CDR2 reads SVGEGT. The CDR3 extends over 13 amino acids. Written as DNA, the CDR3 is TGTGCCAGCAGTTTACAGGGATACCACGAGCAGTACTTC. The encoded protein is CASSLQGYHEQYF.

The table lists this clone with a count of one. This chain joins TRBV5-8 and TRBJ1-5; no clear D. This CDR3 has 15 amino acids. CDR1 and CDR2 (germline): SGHTS, YDEGEE. V was cut by 1 base and J by 2 bases, with 10 bases left in between. CDR3 amino acids: CASSLIVAGNQPQHF. Here the CDR3 DNA reads TGTGCCAGCAGCTTGATTGTGGCAGGCAATCAGCCCCAGCATTTT.

The J gene is TRBJ2-7, the V gene TRBV11-1, with D possibly TRBD1 on 7 matching bases. Trimming pared 1 base from V and 6 bases from J, leaving 19 bases between. CDR1 is SGHAT and CDR2 is FQDESV in the germline V gene (reference sequence). This CDR3 has 16 residues. CDR3 in amino acids: CASSLVQGGPYPEQYF. The DNA for the CDR3 is TGTGCCAGCAGCTTAGTCCAGGGGGGCCCCTACCCCGAGCAGTACTTC.

V usage is TRBV5-1 and J usage is TRBJ1-3, with TRBD1 matching 9 bases. CDR1 is SGHRS and CDR2 is YFSETQ in the germline V gene. V lost 2 bases to trimming and J lost 4 bases; unmatched junction nucleotides: 7. CDR3 length: 16 amino acids. The CDR3 nucleotides read TGCGCCAGCAGCTTAGGACAGGGGCTTAAGGGAAACACCATATATTTT. It codes for CASSLGQGLKGNTIYF.

In DNA, the CDR3 is TGTGCCAGCAGCGGGCGCGGGGGGCTAGCCTACGAGCAGTACTTC. This encodes CASSGRGGLAYEQYF. The chain employs TRBV6-5 and TRBJ2-7; 8 bases line up with TRBD2. Germline CDR1 MNHEY, CDR2 SVGAGI. The CDR3 has 15 amino acids. The V and J ends lost 6 bases and 2 bases, in that order; junction bases with no gene match: 9.

The chain combines TRBV3-1 (or the pseudogene TRBV3-2) with TRBJ1-1, with D perhaps TRBD1 (6 bases). The V gene lost 3 bases and the J gene lost 5 bases, with 16 bases spanning the gap. The CDR3 runs 15 residues. CDR1 and CDR2 (germline): LGHDT, YNNKEL (reference sequence). CDR3 loop: CASSQGAGVGTEAFF. In DNA form, the CDR3 reads TGTGCCAGCAGCCAGGGGGCGGGGGTAGGGACTGAAGCTTTCTTT.

This chain uses TRBV6-2 or TRBV6-3 with TRBJ1-1; D is unresolved. The CDR3 extends over 13 amino acids. Germline V gives CDR1 MNHEY, CDR2 SVGEGT. Trimming stripped 2 bases from V and 10 bases from J, with 14 bases between. CDR3 region: CASSYASSRRAFF. The CDR3 coding sequence is TGTGCCAGCAGTTACGCCTCTTCGAGGAGAGCTTTCTTT.

The chain uses TRBV10-3 and TRBJ2-1; weak D call: TRBD1 (6 bases). Germline CDR1 is ENHRY and CDR2 is SYGVKD. The CDR3 has 14 residues. V was cut by 6 bases and J by 4 bases, with 13 bases left in between. In nucleotides, the CDR3 is TGTGCCATCAGGGCGCAGGGGTCTTACAATGAGCAGTTCTTC. Translation: CAIRAQGSYNEQFF.

V and J are TRBV7-9 and TRBJ1-1; tentative D call: TRBD1 (6 bases). The CDR3 consists of 16 residues. Trimming cost V 5 bases and J 1 base, with 17 bases left between them. Per the germline V gene, CDR1 is SEHNR and CDR2 is FQNEAQ (reference sequence). The CDR3: CASSPRTDVANTEAFF. The CDR3, as DNA: TGTGCCAGCAGCCCCCGGACAGACGTCGCGAACACTGAAGCTTTCTTT. Drawing the rest from reference TRBV7-9 and TRBJ1-1, the complete variable domain is DTGVSQNPRHKITKRGQNVTFRCDPISEHNRLYWYRQTLGQGPEFLTYFQNEAQLEKSRLLSDRFSAERPKGSFSTLEIQRTEQGDSAMYLCASSPRTDVANTEAFFGQGTRLTVV.

The rearrangement uses TRBV4-3 and TRBJ1-1; tentative D call: TRBD1 (5 bases). CDR1 is LGHNA, CDR2 YSLEER, per germline. There are 15 residues in the CDR3. Trimming shortened V by 1 base and J by 5 bases, and 14 bases separated the two germline ends. This CDR3 is CASSQVSRAETEAFF. The CDR3 nucleotides are TGCGCCAGCAGCCAAGTTAGCAGGGCAGAGACTGAAGCTTTCTTT.

This chain's CDR3 is CATGQTGEVFF. The CDR3 DNA reads TGTGCCACCGGACAAACGGGGGAGGTGTTTTTT. The chain is built from TRBV3-1 (or the pseudogene TRBV3-2) and TRBJ1-4; possible D gene TRBD1, 5 bases. The CDR3 is made up of 11 amino acids. Germline V CDR1 and CDR2: LGHDT, YNNKEL (reference sequence). V lost 10 bases, J lost 15 bases, and 18 bases lay in between.

The chain employs TRBV6-1 and TRBJ2-5, with D possibly matching TRBD1 (6 bases). Between the trimmed V and J ends, which lost 1 base and 3 bases, there was a span of 21 bases. Germline CDR1 is MNHNS and CDR2 is SASEGT. The CDR3 is made up of 18 amino acids. The CDR3 loop reads CASSEDSGMDRRKETQYF. The DNA for the CDR3 is TGTGCCAGCAGTGAAGATTCCGGTATGGACAGACGGAAAGAGACCCAGTACTTC.

The rearrangement uses TRBV5-4 and TRBJ2-3, with 9 bases identical to TRBD1. V shed 4 bases, J shed 1 base, and the junction held 4 bases outside the gene matches. There are 15 residues in the CDR3. The germline V gene has CDR1 SGHNT and CDR2 YYREEE (reference sequence). CDR3 in amino acids: CASSQDRGGTDTQYF. The CDR3 bases are TGTGCCAGCAGCCAGGACAGGGGTGGCACAGATACGCAGTATTTT.

For this clone: Other DNA sequences of this sample code for an identical CDR3. This chain links TRBV19 with TRBJ2-7, with 11 bases matching TRBD1. There are 14 residues in the CDR3. The germline V gene encodes CDR1 LNHDA and CDR2 SQIVND (reference sequence). The trim removed 3 bases at V and 3 bases at J, leaving 1 base unmatched. The CDR3 region has the DNA TGTGCCAGTAGTATCGGGACAGGGGGCTACGAGCAGTACTTC. Its protein is CASSIGTGGYEQYF. The whole variable domain, filled in from reference TRBV19 and TRBJ2-7, reads DGGITQSPKYLFRKEGQNVTLSCEQNLNHDAMYWYRQDPGQGLRLIYYSQIVNDFQKGDIAEGYSVSREKKESFPLTVTSAQKNPTAFYLCASSIGTGGYEQYFGPGTRLTVT.

This clone was seen a handful of times. V gene TRBV19 combines with J gene TRBJ1-2, with D maybe TRBD1 (6 bases). This CDR3 comprises 15 residues. V lost 6 bases and J lost 0, with 14 bases in between. Germline CDR1 LNHDA, CDR2 SQIVND (reference sequence). CDR3 coding DNA: TGTGCCAGTAGGCCACAGGGAATGTCTAACTATGGCTACACCTTC. Protein sequence: CASRPQGMSNYGYTF.

The CDR3 DNA sequence: TGTGCCAGCAGCTTAAACCCAGGACCGGGATACGAGCAGTACTTC. Encoded protein: CASSLNPGPGYEQYF. The V and J genes are TRBV11-3 and TRBJ2-7, with D possibly matching TRBD2 (5 bases). There are 15 residues in the CDR3. CDR1 and CDR2 from the germline V gene are SGHNT and YENEEA. V lost 2 bases and J lost 4, with 15 bases in between. The full variable domain, completed using reference TRBV11-3 and TRBJ2-7, is EAGVVQSPRYKIIEKKQPVAFWCNPISGHNTLYWYLQNLGQGPELLIRYENEEAVDDSQLPKDRFSAERLKGVDSTLKIQPAELGDSAVYLCASSLNPGPGYEQYFGPGTRLTVT.

The V gene is TRBV24-1, the J gene TRBJ2-3, with D perhaps matching TRBD2 (7 bases). The CDR3 sequence is 16 residues long. V was trimmed by 0 bases and J by 2 bases, leaving 11 bases between them. Germline CDR1 is KGHDR and CDR2 is SFDVKD. CDR3 sequence reads: CATSDLPGGPTDTQYF. The CDR3 bases are TGTGCCACCAGTGATTTGCCGGGGGGCCCCACAGATACGCAGTATTTT.

This chain joins TRBV19 and TRBJ2-2; tentatively, D is TRBD1 (5 bases). V lost 3 bases and J lost 2, with 7 bases in between. CDR3 length equals 14 residues. CDR1 is LNHDA, CDR2 SQIVND, per germline (reference sequence). In DNA form, the CDR3 reads TGTGCCAGTAGTATCCAGGGTAACACCGGGGAGCTGTTTTTT. This sequence encodes CASSIQGNTGELFF.

The rearrangement links TRBV24-1 to TRBJ2-7; D is possibly TRBD1 (6 bases). Per germline, CDR1 KGHDR and CDR2 SFDVKD. CDR3 length equals 14 residues. Between the trimmed V and J ends, which lost 3 bases and 7 bases, there was a span of 15 bases. The CDR3 is CATSDPRQAGEQYF. DNA for the CDR3: TGTGCCACCAGTGATCCCCGACAGGCCGGGGAGCAGTACTTC.

The rearrangement links TRBV7-3 to TRBJ2-5, with D perhaps matching TRBD1 (8 bases). The CDR3 has 15 residues. The germline V and J ends were trimmed by 2 bases and 4 bases, with 14 bases remaining between them. Germline V lookup: CDR1 SGHTA, CDR2 FQGTGA. CDR3: CASSLGSGTGETQYF. CDR3 nucleotide sequence: TGTGCCAGCAGCTTAGGGAGCGGGACAGGAGAGACCCAGTACTTC.

CDR3 nucleotides: TGCGCCAGCAGCTTGGACAGGGTGGAATCACCCCTCCACTTT. Amino acid sequence: CASSLDRVESPLHF. This chain links TRBV5-1 with TRBJ1-6, with D perhaps matching TRBD1 (6 bases). The CDR3 extends over 14 amino acids. In germline, CDR1 is SGHRS, CDR2 YFSETQ. V lost 0 bases to trimming and J lost 10 bases, with 11 bases between them.

This clone was recorded a few times. The chain has TRBV10-3 and TRBJ1-1; unclear D gene. The CDR3 runs 13 residues. V lost 10 bases, J lost 7 bases, and 19 bases lay in between. Looked up from germline, CDR1 is ENHRY and CDR2 is SYGVKD. The DNA for the CDR3 is TGTGCCACCCAAGGTGAATGGGCCGATGAAGCTTTCTTT. Translated: CATQGEWADEAFF.

The V and J genes are TRBV14 and TRBJ1-4, with 9 bases identical to TRBD1. The trim removed 5 bases at V and 1 base at J, leaving 14 bases unmatched. The length of the CDR3 is 19 residues. In germline, CDR1 is SGHDN, CDR2 FVKESK. The CDR3: CASSNSPGQGRLTNEKLFF. In nucleotides, the CDR3 is TGTGCCAGCAGCAACTCCCCGGGACAGGGACGTTTAACTAATGAAAAACTGTTTTTT. The full variable domain, its missing parts supplied by reference TRBV14 and TRBJ1-4, is EAGVTQFPSHSVIEKGQTVTLRCDPISGHDNLYWYRRVMGKEIKFLLHFVKESKQDESGMPNNRFLAERTGGTYSTLKVQPAELEDSGVYFCASSNSPGQGRLTNEKLFFGSGTQLSVL.